A selection of T cell receptor beta chains follows, all from one sample in a study of T cell repertoires in cytomegalovirus infection. Each CDR3 protein gets one entry after TCRdb re-called the reads with MiXCR. This repertoire shows about 130,000 distinct CDR3 sequences, 20% to 30% found once; its top ten account for roughly 35%. These TCRs are of unknown antigen specificity. Sample: PBMCs, sequenced either directly or after in vitro stimulation (not recorded which). These receptors all come from a human donor in good health (CMV status not recorded). Some clones in this sample may be carry-over from other donors' samples. CDR3s include the opening cysteine and the closing phenylalanine or tryptophan.

TRBV12-3/TRBV12-4	TRBJ1-5	CASSLATKPQHF
TRBV5-4	TRBJ2-1	CASSLLLAGGHEQFF
TRBV7-2	TRBJ2-1	CASSLVYGGNEQFF
TRBV7-6	TRBJ2-1	CASSFNYPGTSNNEQFF
TRBV7-2	TRBJ2-2	CASSLEPRGGAGTGELFF
TRBV12-3/TRBV12-4	TRBJ1-1	CASSFRRGTEAFF
TRBV7-2	TRBJ2-2	CASLEPNTGELFF
TRBV28	TRBJ2-1	CASAHRGGGLYEQFF
TRBV28	TRBJ2-5	CASTMGSAGEETQYF
TRBV7-2	TRBJ1-5	CASSPFSPGQPQHF
TRBV11-1	TRBJ2-1	CASSVNRGRVDEQFF
TRBV28	TRBJ2-1	CASSSGTSGRSYNEQFF
TRBV12-3/TRBV12-4	TRBJ2-1	CASRTLAGWVNEQFF
TRBV27	TRBJ2-1	CASSPIFVDEQFF
TRBV7-2	TRBJ2-1	CASSLDSGRENEQFF
TRBV14	TRBJ2-2	CASSQVRGIGELFF
TRBV27	TRBJ2-4	CASSLGLGNIQYF
TRBV4-1	TRBJ2-3	CASSQGRGSGADTQYF
TRBV15	TRBJ2-3	CATSRPGLGPDTQYF
TRBV10-3	TRBJ2-7	CATHGTADDEQYF
TRBV25-1	TRBJ2-3	CASSRAGVGTDTQYF
TRBV12-5	TRBJ2-1	CASAPGQSYNEQFF
TRBV7-2	TRBJ1-1	CASSPNSERGTEAFF
TRBV2	TRBJ1-6	CASSQGNSPLHF
TRBV19	TRBJ2-2	CASTPDRNTGELFF
TRBV7-2	TRBJ2-5	CASSLGGRDEETQYF
TRBV7-2	TRBJ2-5	CASSLAGLAQETQYF
TRBV20-1	TRBJ1-1	CSAASGTGKMNTEAFF
TRBV19	TRBJ2-1	CASSIGTSGRRGPNEQFF